This entry concerns a single T cell receptor (beta chain). This record comes from a study of blood T cell repertoires in COVID-19. Background on the study: Samples representing acute and convalescent COVID-19 were sourced from the United States, Italy and Spain.

The CDR3 length is 14 residues. V was pared by 4 bases and J by 0 bases, with 11 bases between. The germline V gene encodes CDR1 SGHRS and CDR2 YFSETQ. Profiled with immunoSEQ multiplex PCR; TCRdb holds only in-frame clones, not every one. The sample shows 85,000 to 120,000 clones, about 85% of them seen only once. Specimen: peripheral blood. The V gene is TRBV5-1, the J gene TRBJ2-7; TRBD2 is a possible D gene (6 bases). The receptor was derived from a man aged 45-65 years with active COVID-19. The chain's CDR3 is CASSAGPYSYEQYF. The CDR3 DNA follows: TGCGCCAGCAGCGCGGGACCGTACTCCTACGAGCAGTACTTC. Using reference TRBV5-1 and TRBJ2-7 for the parts outside the CDR3, the full variable domain is KAGVTQTPRYLIKTRGQQVTLSCSPISGHRSVSWYQQTPGQGLQFLFEYFSETQRNKGNFPGRFSGRQFSNSRSEMNVSTLELGDSALYLCASSAGPYSYEQYFGPGTRLTVT.